Described below is a single TCR beta chain sequence and its context. Its antigen remains unknown. The PCR employed 60 Vbeta primers together with 13 Jbeta primers. Repertoires were generated with immunoSEQ multiplex PCR, while TCRdb's copy carries only in-frame clones and drops some. The sample holds more than 95,000 clones, about 74% seen once. The data derive from a study of cytomegalovirus exposure and HLA in healthy donors. Study observations and caveats: There were around 160 TCR beta chains listed as cytomegalovirus-associated. Earlier results showed most TCR beta V segments being productive about 87% or about 30% of the time. It was reported that TCR beta sequences correctly inferred the HLA-A and HLA-B alleles for most subjects.

The length of the CDR3 is 14 residues. Trimming at V came to 5 bases and at J to 2 bases, leaving 1 base not matched to a gene. Per the germline V gene, CDR1 is SNHLY and CDR2 is FYNNEI. The chain combines TRBV2 with TRBJ1-4; TRBD1 agrees at 8 bases. Input material: PBMCs. The receptor was isolated from a woman aged 45-59 years in good health and CMV-seropositive. This CDR3 is CASSPGGTNEKLFF. The CDR3 nucleotides read TGTGCCAGCAGTCCAGGGGGCACTAATGAAAAACTGTTTTTT.